This TCR beta chain was captured by sequencing in a study of human thymus T cells. Regarding the study as a whole: Thymic and blood repertoires appeared to display a bias in their usage of V and J genes.

The V and J ends lost 4 bases and 3 bases respectively, with 13 bases between them. Germline V gives CDR1 LNHNV, CDR2 YYDKDF (reference sequence). The CDR3 totals 15 residues. Produced via immunoSEQ multiplex PCR; TCRdb's table is partial and in-frame only. The table includes tens of thousands of clones, about 95% detected once. Remarks on this clone: The target antigen is unknown.

During corrective heart surgery, resections were taken, and the thymus tissue came from them. Donation was from healthy Finnish infants who were having corrective surgery that addressed congenital heart defects. The chain recombines TRBV15 with TRBJ1-5, with a tentative D call TRBD1 (5 bases). The sequenced sample was thymus tissue. The receptor comes from a girl under three years old with a congenital heart defect but otherwise immunologically healthy. The CDR3: CATSTTTGFNQPQHF. As DNA, the CDR3 is TGTGCCACCAGCACAACCACAGGCTTCAATCAGCCCCAGCATTTT.